Each of the 18 T cell receptor beta chains below was sequenced from the same sample in a study of blood T cell repertoires in COVID-19. TCRdb's table, derived via immunoSEQ multiplex PCR, lists solely in-frame clones and lacks some. This sample carries about 190,000 clones, less than 80% of them seen once, and the ten largest clones take roughly 14%. The sample comprised peripheral blood. The receptors stem from a man between 45 and 60 years old who had recovered from COVID-19.

This rearrangement joins TRBV19 to TRBJ1-3, with D perhaps TRBD1 (5 bases). This CDR3 is built from 15 residues. Looked up from germline, CDR1 is LNHDA and CDR2 is SQIVND (reference sequence). Trimming left V 7 bases short and J 7 bases short, with 20 bases between. The chain's CDR3 is CASTPEVRGRNTIYF. The CDR3 coding sequence is TGTGCCAGTACCCCGGAGGTGCGGGGCAGGAACACCATATATTTT. The full variable domain, its missing parts supplied by reference TRBV19 and TRBJ1-3, is DGGITQSPKYLFRKEGQNVTLSCEQNLNHDAMYWYRQDPGQGLRLIYYSQIVNDFQKGDIAEGYSVSREKKESFPLTVTSAQKNPTAFYLCASTPEVRGRNTIYFGEGSWLTVV.

The V gene is TRBV4-1, the J gene TRBJ2-5; D may be TRBD1 (8 bases). V was shortened by 3 bases and J by 0 bases, with 26 bases between the two germline ends. In germline, CDR1 is MGHRA, CDR2 YSYEKL. The CDR3 covers 20 residues. CDR3: CASSQNHGTTGGLNQETQYF. Written as DNA, the CDR3 is TGCGCCAGCAGCCAGAACCACGGGACTACAGGGGGTTTGAACCAAGAGACCCAGTACTTC.

The chain has TRBV9 and TRBJ2-1; no reliable D call. V was trimmed by 3 bases and J by 5 bases, leaving 9 bases between them. The CDR3 extends over 13 amino acids. Germline-derived CDR1 and CDR2 are SGDLS and YYNGEE. The CDR3 DNA is TGTGCCAGCAGCGCGCATGCAGACAATGAGCAGTTCTTC. This encodes CASSAHADNEQFF.

This clone appeared a single time. The CDR3 protein is CASSEAPPRGTGNTIYF. For the CDR3, the DNA is TGTGCCAGCAGTGAAGCGCCGCCAAGGGGCACTGGAAACACCATATATTTT. V gene TRBV6-1 combines with J gene TRBJ1-3, with D tentatively TRBD1 (5 bases). Germline V gives CDR1 MNHNS, CDR2 SASEGT. This CDR3 contains 17 residues. Deletions cut 0 bases from V and 2 bases from J, with 14 bases between.

In the case of this clone: Germline is not matched at one junction end, which may reflect a read error. The rearrangement joins TRBV6-1 to TRBJ2-7; 7 positions match TRBD2. Germline lookup yields CDR1 MNHNS and CDR2 SASEGT. The CDR3 totals 14 residues. The CDR3 DNA reads TGTGCCAGCAGTGACATAGTCCTCTCGGGACTAACCATCTTC. Amino acid sequence: CASSDIVLSGLTIF.

The V call is TRBV5-4, the J call TRBJ1-1; TRBD1 matches 8 bases. Germline-derived CDR1 and CDR2 are SGHNT and YYREEE (reference sequence). The CDR3 contains 16 residues. With 4 bases clipped from V and 0 bases from J, the junction kept 8 bases outside the gene matches. The CDR3 sequence is CASSPGQGVVNTEAFF. CDR3 nucleotide sequence: TGTGCCAGCAGCCCCGGACAGGGAGTCGTGAACACTGAAGCTTTCTTT.

This clone has just one count. The V gene is TRBV28, the J gene TRBJ1-4; TRBD1 aligns across 12 bases. This CDR3 contains 17 residues. Germline assignment: CDR1 MDHEN and CDR2 SYDVKM. The V and J ends lost 5 bases and 2 bases, in that order; junction bases with no gene match: 6. The CDR3 reads CASSPGDRGPTNEKLFF. In DNA, the CDR3 is TGTGCCAGCAGTCCCGGGGACAGGGGGCCCACTAATGAAAAACTGTTTTTT.

The gene calls are TRBV7-8 and TRBJ2-7, with TRBD1 matching 7 bases. The V segment lost 5 bases and the J segment 6 bases; nucleotides outside the gene matches: 7. Germline V gene data show CDR1 as SGHVS and CDR2 as FQNEAQ. The length of the CDR3 is 13 residues. DNA of the CDR3: TGTGCCAGCAGCCCGATCTCAGGGGGCGAGCAGTACTTC. As protein: CASSPISGGEQYF.

V gene TRBV9 combines with J gene TRBJ2-3, with no clear D. Germline V gene data show CDR1 as SGDLS and CDR2 as YYNGEE. The CDR3 consists of 13 residues. V shed 4 bases and J shed 1 base, with 7 bases lying between them. Here the CDR3 reads CASSPQGTDTQYF. CDR3 DNA: TGTGCCAGCAGCCCGCAGGGCACAGATACGCAGTATTTT.

This chain joins TRBV11-2 and TRBJ2-5; 9 bases agree with TRBD2. Germline V lookup: CDR1 SGHAT, CDR2 FQNNGV. The CDR3 length is 15 residues. The V segment lost 5 bases and the J segment 0 bases; nucleotides outside the gene matches: 4. Here the CDR3 reads CASSALAGYQETQYF. The CDR3 region has the DNA TGTGCCAGCAGCGCCCTAGCGGGGTACCAAGAGACCCAGTACTTC.

This chain connects TRBV30 to TRBJ2-5, with 8 bases aligning to TRBD1. CDR3 length equals 13 residues. V dropped 3 bases and J dropped 2; count of bases not matched to a gene: 2. Germline CDR1 GTSNPN, CDR2 SVGIG (reference sequence). CDR3 in amino acids: CAWRYRGQETQYF. CDR3 nucleotide sequence: TGTGCCTGGAGATACAGGGGGCAAGAGACCCAGTACTTC.

The V gene is TRBV30, the J gene TRBJ1-3; 12 positions agree with TRBD1. With 2 bases clipped from V and 12 bases from J, the junction kept 8 bases outside the gene matches. The germline V gene encodes CDR1 GTSNPN and CDR2 SVGIG (reference sequence). The CDR3 extends over 14 amino acids. CDR3 in DNA: TGTGCCTGGAGTTCGGGGACAGGGGGCGAGGTCATATATTTT. Residues: CAWSSGTGGEVIYF.

This clone was seen once. The chain links TRBV30 to TRBJ1-6, with D possibly being TRBD1 (5 bases). Looked up from germline, CDR1 is GTSNPN and CDR2 is SVGIG (reference sequence). The CDR3 is 14 residues long. V lost 4 bases, J lost 7 bases, and 14 bases lay in between. CDR3 DNA: TGTGCCTGGAATATAGGGGTAGGCAATTCACCCCTCCACTTT. This sequence encodes CAWNIGVGNSPLHF.

The rearrangement joins TRBV6-4 to TRBJ2-1, with D possibly being TRBD1 (6 bases). The germline gives CDR1 MRHNA, CDR2 SNTAGT. The CDR3 spans 15 residues. Trimming removed 0 bases at V and 3 bases at J, with 9 bases between. CDR3 in DNA: TGTGCCAGCAGTGACTCTCAAGGGGGCTACAATGAGCAGTTCTTC. Its protein product is CASSDSQGGYNEQFF.

This sequence joins TRBV28 and TRBJ2-3; D gene unclear. V lost 2 bases and J lost 3, with 6 bases in between. Germline lookup yields CDR1 MDHEN and CDR2 SYDVKM. This CDR3 spans 13 amino acids. As DNA, the CDR3 is TGTGCCAGCAGTTTAATCCAAACAGATACGCAGTATTTT. Encoded protein: CASSLIQTDTQYF.

The chain recombines TRBV7-2 with TRBJ1-2, with 7 bases aligning to TRBD1. With V trimmed by 5 bases and J by 8 bases, 11 bases remained unmatched. CDR1 and CDR2 from the germline V gene are SGHTA and FQGNSA. The CDR3 is made up of 14 amino acids. CDR3 sequence (DNA): TGTGCCAGCAGCCCAGCGGCAGGGGGTGGCGGCTACACCTTC. Translation: CASSPAAGGGGYTF.

The chain has TRBV6-6 and TRBJ1-2, with D maybe TRBD1 (6 bases). Germline loops: CDR1 MNHNY, CDR2 SVGAGI (reference sequence). V was clipped by 5 bases and J by 8 bases, with 12 bases between them. The CDR3 extends over 12 amino acids. For the CDR3, the DNA is TGTGCCAGCAGTGAGACAGGCGTGGGCTACACCTTC. It codes for CASSETGVGYTF.

J is TRBJ1-1 and V is TRBV4-2; 9 nucleotides align to TRBD1. The CDR3 sequence is 15 residues long. After removal of 1 base from V and 4 bases from J, the junction contained 4 bases not matched to a gene. CDR1 LGHNA and CDR2 YNFKEQ come from the germline V gene. CDR3 sequence reads: CASSQVDRGGTEAFF. CDR3 nucleotide sequence: TGTGCCAGCAGCCAAGTCGACAGGGGGGGCACTGAAGCTTTCTTT.